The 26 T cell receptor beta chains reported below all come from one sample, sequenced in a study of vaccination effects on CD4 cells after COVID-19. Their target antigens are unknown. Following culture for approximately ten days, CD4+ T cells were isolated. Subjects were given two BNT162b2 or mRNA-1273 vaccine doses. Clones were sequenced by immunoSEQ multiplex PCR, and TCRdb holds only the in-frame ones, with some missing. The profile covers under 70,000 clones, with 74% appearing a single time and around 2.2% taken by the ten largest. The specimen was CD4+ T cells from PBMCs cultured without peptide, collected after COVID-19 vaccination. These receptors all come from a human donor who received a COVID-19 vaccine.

CDR3 sequence (DNA): TGTGCCAGCAGCACCCAGGACAGGGATTTTAATGGCTACACCTTC. This encodes CASSTQDRDFNGYTF. This rearrangement joins TRBV6-4 to TRBJ1-2; 8 bases agree with TRBD1. CDR1 and CDR2 (germline): MRHNA, SNTAGT. The CDR3 runs to 15 residues. V was pared by 6 bases and J by 6 bases, with 12 bases of the junction left unmatched.

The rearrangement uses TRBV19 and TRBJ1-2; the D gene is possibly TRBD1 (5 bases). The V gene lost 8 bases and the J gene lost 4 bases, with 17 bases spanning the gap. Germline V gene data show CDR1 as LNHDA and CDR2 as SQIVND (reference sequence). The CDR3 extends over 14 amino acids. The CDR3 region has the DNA TGTGCCAGTGCCCTGACAGAACAACTCTATGGCTACACCTTC. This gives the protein CASALTEQLYGYTF.

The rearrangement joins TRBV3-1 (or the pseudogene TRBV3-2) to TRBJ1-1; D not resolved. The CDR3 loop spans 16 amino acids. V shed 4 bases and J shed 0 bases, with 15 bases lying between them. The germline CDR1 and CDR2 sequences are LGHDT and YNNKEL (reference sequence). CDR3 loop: CASSPSPGFMNTEAFF. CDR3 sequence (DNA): TGTGCCAGCAGCCCCTCGCCGGGCTTCATGAACACTGAAGCTTTCTTT.

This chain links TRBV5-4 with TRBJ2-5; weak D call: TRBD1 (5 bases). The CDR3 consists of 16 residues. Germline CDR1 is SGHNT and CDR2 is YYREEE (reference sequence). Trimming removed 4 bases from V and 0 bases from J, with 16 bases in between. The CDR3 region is CASSPGQGLYQETQYF. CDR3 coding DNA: TGTGCCAGCAGCCCCGGTCAGGGCTTGTACCAAGAGACCCAGTACTTC.

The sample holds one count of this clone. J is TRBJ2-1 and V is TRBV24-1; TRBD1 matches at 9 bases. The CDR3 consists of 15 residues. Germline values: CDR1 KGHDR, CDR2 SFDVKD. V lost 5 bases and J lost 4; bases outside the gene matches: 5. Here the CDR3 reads CATSVPGQGYNEQFF. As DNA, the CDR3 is TGTGCCACCAGTGTACCTGGACAGGGGTACAATGAGCAGTTCTTC.

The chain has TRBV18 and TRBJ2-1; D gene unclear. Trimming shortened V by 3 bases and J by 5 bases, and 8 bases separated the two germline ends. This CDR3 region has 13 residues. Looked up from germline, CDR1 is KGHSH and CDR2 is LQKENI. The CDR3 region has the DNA TGTGCCAGCTCACCTCTCCCTAACAATGAGCAGTTCTTC. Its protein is CASSPLPNNEQFF.

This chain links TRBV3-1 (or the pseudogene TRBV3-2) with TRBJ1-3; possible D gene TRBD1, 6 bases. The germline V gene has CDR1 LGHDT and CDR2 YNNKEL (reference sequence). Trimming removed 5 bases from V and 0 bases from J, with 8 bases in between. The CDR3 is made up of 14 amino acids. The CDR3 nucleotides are TGTGCCAGCAGCGACAGGTCCTCTGGAAACACCATATATTTT. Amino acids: CASSDRSSGNTIYF.

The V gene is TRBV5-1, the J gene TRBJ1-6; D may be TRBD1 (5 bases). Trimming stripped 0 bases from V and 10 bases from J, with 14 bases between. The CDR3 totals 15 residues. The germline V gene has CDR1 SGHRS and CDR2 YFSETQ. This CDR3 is CASSLAGYDRSPLHF. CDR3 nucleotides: TGCGCCAGCAGCTTGGCAGGGTATGATAGGTCACCCCTCCACTTT.

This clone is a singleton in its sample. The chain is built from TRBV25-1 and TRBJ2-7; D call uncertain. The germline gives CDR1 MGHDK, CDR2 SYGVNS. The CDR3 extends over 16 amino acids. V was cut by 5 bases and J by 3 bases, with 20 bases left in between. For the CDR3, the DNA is TGTGCCAGCAGTAAAATTTGGTGGCAGCTTCGCTACGAGCAGTACGTC. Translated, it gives CASSKIWWQLRYEQYV.

The CDR3 nucleotides are TGTGCCAGCAGCCCCCAACCCCTGGGCACAGATACGCAGTATTTT. Protein sequence: CASSPQPLGTDTQYF. The genes are TRBV9 and TRBJ2-3; D is undetermined. This CDR3 is built from 15 residues. Germline loops: CDR1 SGDLS, CDR2 YYNGEE. Trimming took 4 bases from V and 1 from J, leaving 13 bases between them. Looking up the rest from reference TRBV9 and TRBJ2-3 gives the full variable domain: DSGVTQTPKHLITATGQRVTLRCSPRSGDLSVYWYQQSLDQGLQFLIQYYNGEERAKGNILERFSAQQFPDLHSELNLSSLELGDSALYFCASSPQPLGTDTQYFGPGTRLTVL.

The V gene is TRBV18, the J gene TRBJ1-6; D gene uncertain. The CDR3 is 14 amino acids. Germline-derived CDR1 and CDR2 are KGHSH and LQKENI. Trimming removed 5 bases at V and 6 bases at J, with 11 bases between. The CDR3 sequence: CASSSTAINSPLHF. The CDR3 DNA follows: TGTGCCAGCTCATCTACAGCGATTAATTCACCCCTCCACTTT.

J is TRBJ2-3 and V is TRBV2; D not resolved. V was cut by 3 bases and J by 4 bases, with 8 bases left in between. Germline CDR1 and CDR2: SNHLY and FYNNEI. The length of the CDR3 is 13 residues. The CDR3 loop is CASSDPGPDTQYF. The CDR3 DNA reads TGTGCCAGCAGTGACCCCGGGCCAGATACGCAGTATTTT.

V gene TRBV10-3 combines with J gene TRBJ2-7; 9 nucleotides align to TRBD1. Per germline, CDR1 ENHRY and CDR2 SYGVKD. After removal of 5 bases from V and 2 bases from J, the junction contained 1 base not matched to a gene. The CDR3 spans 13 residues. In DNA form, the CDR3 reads TGTGCCATCAGTAGACAGGGGGCCTACGAGCAGTACGTC. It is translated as CAISRQGAYEQYV.

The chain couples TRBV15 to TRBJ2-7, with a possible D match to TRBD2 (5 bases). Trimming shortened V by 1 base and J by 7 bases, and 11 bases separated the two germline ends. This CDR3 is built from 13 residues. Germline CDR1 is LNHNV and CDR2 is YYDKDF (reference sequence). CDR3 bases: TGTGCCACCAGCAGAGTAACCTCGGGGGAGCAGTACGTC. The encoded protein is CATSRVTSGEQYV.

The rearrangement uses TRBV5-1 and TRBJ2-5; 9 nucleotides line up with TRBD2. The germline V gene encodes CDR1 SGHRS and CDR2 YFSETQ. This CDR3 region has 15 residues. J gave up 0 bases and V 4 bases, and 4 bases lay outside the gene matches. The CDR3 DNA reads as TGCGCCAGCAGCCGGGTAGCGGGGGACCAAGAGACCCAGTACTTC. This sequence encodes CASSRVAGDQETQYF.

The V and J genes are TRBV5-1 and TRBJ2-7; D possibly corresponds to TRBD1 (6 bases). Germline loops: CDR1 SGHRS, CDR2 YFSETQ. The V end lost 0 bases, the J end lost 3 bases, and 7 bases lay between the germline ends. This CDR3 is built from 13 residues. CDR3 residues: CASSLEQGYEQYV. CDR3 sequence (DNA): TGCGCCAGCAGCTTGGAACAGGGCTACGAGCAGTACGTC.

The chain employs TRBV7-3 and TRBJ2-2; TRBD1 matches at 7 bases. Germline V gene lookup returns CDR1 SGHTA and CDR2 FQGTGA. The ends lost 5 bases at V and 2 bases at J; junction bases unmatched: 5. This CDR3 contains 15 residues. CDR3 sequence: CASSARQGNTGELFF. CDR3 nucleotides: TGTGCCAGCAGCGCCAGACAGGGAAACACCGGGGAGCTGTTTTTT.

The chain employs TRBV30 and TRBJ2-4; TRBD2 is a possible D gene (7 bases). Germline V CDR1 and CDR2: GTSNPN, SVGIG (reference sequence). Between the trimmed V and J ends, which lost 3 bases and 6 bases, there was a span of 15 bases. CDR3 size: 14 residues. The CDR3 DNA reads TGTGCCTGGAGGTCACGGGGGGCGGGAAACATTCAGTACTTC. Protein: CAWRSRGAGNIQYF.

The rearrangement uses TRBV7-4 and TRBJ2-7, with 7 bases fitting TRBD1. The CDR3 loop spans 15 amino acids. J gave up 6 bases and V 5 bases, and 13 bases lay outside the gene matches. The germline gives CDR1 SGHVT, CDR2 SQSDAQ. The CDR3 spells CASSQQIRQGGEQYV. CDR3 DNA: TGTGCCAGCAGCCAACAAATTAGACAGGGCGGCGAGCAGTACGTC.

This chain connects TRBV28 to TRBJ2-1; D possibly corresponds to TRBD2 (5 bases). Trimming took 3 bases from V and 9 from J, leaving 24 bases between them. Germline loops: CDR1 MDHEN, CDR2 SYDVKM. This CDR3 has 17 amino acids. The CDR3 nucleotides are TGTGCCAGCAGTTTCCATCCCGGGATCTCCGGTGTAGGTGAGCAGTTCTTC. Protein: CASSFHPGISGVGEQFF. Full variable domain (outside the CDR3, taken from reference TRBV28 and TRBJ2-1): DVKVTQSSRYLVKRTGEKVFLECVQDMDHENMFWYRQDPGLGLRLIYFSYDVKMKEKGDIPEGYSVSREKKERFSLILESASTNQTSMYLCASSFHPGISGVGEQFFGPGTRLTVL.

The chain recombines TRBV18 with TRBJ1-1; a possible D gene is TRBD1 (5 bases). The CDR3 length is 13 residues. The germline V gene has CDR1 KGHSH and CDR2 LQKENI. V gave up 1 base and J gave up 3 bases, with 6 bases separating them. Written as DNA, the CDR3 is TGTGCCAGCTCACCACAGGGGTACACTGAAGCTTTCTTT. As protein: CASSPQGYTEAFF.

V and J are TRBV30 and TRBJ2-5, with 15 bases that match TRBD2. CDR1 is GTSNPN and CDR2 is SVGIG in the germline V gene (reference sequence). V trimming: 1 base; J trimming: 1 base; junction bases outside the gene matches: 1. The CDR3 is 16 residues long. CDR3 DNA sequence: TGTGCCTGGAGTGAGGGACTAGCGGGGGGCCAAGAGACCCAGTACTTC. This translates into CAWSEGLAGGQETQYF.

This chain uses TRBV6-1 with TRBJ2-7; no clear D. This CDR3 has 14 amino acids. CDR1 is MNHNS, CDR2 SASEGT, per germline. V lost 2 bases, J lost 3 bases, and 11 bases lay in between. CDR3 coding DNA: TGTGCCAGCAGTGAATCCCACCCCGGCTACGAGCAGTACGTC. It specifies CASSESHPGYEQYV.

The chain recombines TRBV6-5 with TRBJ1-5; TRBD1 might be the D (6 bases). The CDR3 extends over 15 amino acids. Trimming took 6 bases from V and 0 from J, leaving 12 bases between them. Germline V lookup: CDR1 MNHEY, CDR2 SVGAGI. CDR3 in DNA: TGTGCCAGCAGCCCGGGACACCTTAGCAATCAGCCCCAGCATTTT. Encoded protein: CASSPGHLSNQPQHF.

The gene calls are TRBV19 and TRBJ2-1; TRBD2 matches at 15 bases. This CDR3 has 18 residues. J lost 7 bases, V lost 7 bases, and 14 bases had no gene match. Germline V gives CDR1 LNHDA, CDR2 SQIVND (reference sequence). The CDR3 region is CASTAGTSGGYRSNEQFF. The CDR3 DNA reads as TGTGCCAGTACCGCTGGGACTAGCGGGGGGTACAGGTCGAATGAGCAGTTCTTC. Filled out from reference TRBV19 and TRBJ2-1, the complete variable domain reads DGGITQSPKYLFRKEGQNVTLSCEQNLNHDAMYWYRQDPGQGLRLIYYSQIVNDFQKGDIAEGYSVSREKKESFPLTVTSAQKNPTAFYLCASTAGTSGGYRSNEQFFGPGTRLTVL.

CDR3 DNA: TGCGCCAGCAGCCAAGGTGCAGGGCGTACCTATAATTCACCCCTCCACTTT. As protein: CASSQGAGRTYNSPLHF. V is TRBV4-1 and J is TRBJ1-6; tentative D call: TRBD1 (5 bases). From germline, CDR1 is MGHRA and CDR2 YSYEKL. Trimming took 1 base from V and 2 from J, leaving 12 bases between them. This CDR3 comprises 17 residues.